This T cell receptor (beta chain) was profiled in a study of vaccination effects on CD4 cells after COVID-19. Profiling relied on immunoSEQ multiplex PCR, and the TCRdb table lists in-frame clones only, not all of them. The table lists tens of thousands of clones, 70% to 85% of them singletons. The sample holds one count of this clone. Its antigen is undetermined. Findings and caveats of the study: Vaccine-induced clones in healthy vaccinees cross-reacted with common cold coronaviruses in only 1 of 255 cases.

Trimming shortened V by 3 bases and J by 4 bases, and 13 bases separated the two germline ends. Per the germline V gene, CDR1 is MRHNA and CDR2 is SNTAGT. This CDR3 region has 16 residues. Sequencing in the ViraFEST assay came after antigen-specific CD4+ T cells had been expanded with viral peptide pools, which were used to stimulate PBMC. Culture lasted 10 days before CD4+ T cell isolation. Nucleocapsid antibodies were negative in the vaccine recipients, who had never had SARS-CoV-2 infection. Every well got over 1.5 million PBMC, which were grown with 10 IU/ml IL-2 and around 10 ug/ml peptides. The specimen was CD4+ T cells from PBMCs cultured with HCoV-OC43 spike peptides, collected before COVID-19 vaccination. Regarding subset: HCoV-OC43 spike overlapping peptide pool stimulation. This rearrangement joins TRBV6-4 to TRBJ2-6; the D gene is possibly TRBD2 (7 bases). The source is a human donor who received a COVID-19 vaccine. The CDR3 sequence: CASSEFGGLGANVLTF. The CDR3 bases are TGTGCCAGCAGTGAATTCGGGGGGCTAGGGGCCAACGTCCTGACTTTC.